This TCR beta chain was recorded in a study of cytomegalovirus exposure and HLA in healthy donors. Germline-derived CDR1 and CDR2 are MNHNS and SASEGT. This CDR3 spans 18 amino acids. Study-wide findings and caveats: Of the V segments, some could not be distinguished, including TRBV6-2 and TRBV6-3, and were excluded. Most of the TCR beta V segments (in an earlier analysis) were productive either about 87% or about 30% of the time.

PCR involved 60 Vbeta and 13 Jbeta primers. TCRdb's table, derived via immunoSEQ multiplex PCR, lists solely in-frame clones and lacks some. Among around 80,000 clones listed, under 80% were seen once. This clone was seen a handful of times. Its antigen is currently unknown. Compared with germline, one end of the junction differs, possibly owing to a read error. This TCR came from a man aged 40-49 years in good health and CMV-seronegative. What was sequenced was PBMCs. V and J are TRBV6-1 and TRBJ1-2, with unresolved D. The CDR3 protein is CAISERDKSHVGGYGYTF. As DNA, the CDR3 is TGTGCCATCAGTGAGCGCGATAAGAGTCACGTTGGAGGGTATGGCTACACCTTC.